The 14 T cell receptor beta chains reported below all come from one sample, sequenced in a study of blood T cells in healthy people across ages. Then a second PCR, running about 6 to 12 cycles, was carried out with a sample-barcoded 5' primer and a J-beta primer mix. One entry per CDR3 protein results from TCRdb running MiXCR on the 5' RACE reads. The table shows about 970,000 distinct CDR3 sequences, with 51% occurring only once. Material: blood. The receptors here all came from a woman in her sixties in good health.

The chain's CDR3 is CSVARAGVETQYF. The CDR3 DNA sequence: TGCAGCGTGGCGCGGGCAGGGGTAGAGACCCAGTACTTC. The chain employs TRBV29-1 and TRBJ2-5; D possibly corresponds to TRBD1 (6 bases). The V and J ends lost 6 bases and 4 bases respectively, with 15 bases between them. The CDR3 totals 13 residues. The V gene's germline CDR1 is SQVTM and CDR2 ANQGSEA.

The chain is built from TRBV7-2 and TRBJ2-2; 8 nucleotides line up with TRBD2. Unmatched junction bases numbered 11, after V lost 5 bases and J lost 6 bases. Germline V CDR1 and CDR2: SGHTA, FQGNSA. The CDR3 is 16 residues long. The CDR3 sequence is CASSLGGAGAAGELFF. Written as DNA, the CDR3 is TGTGCCAGCAGCCTCGGGGGAGCGGGAGCAGCCGGGGAGCTGTTTTTT. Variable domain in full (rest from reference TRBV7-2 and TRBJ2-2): GAGVSQSPSNKVTEKGKDVELRCDPISGHTALYWYRQSLGQGLEFLIYFQGNSAPDKSGLPSDRFSAERTGGSVSTLTIQRTQQEDSAVYLCASSLGGAGAAGELFFGEGSRLTVL.

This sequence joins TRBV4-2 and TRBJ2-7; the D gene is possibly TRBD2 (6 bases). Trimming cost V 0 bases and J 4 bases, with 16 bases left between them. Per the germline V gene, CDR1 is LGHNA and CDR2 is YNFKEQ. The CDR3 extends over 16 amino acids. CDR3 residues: CASSQDLGRTPYEQYF. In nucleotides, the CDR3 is TGTGCCAGCAGCCAAGATCTAGGGAGGACCCCTTACGAGCAGTACTTC.

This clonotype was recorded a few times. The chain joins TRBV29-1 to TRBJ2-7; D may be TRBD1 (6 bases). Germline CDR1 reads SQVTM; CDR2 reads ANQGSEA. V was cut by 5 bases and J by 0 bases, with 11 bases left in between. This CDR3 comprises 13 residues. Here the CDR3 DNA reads TGCAGCGTTAAGGGACACCTCTCCTACGAGCAGTACTTC. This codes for CSVKGHLSYEQYF.

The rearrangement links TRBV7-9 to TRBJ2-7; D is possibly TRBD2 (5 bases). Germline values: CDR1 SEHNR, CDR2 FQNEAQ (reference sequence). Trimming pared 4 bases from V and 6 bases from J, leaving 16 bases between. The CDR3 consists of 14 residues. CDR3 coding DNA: TGTGCCAGCAGCTCATCACGTGGGAGCCGCGAGCAGTACTTC. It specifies CASSSSRGSREQYF.

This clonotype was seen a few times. CDR3 region: CASRPGTAGGYTF. The CDR3 coding sequence is TGTGCCAGCAGGCCCGGGACAGCGGGGGGCTACACCTTC. The chain is built from TRBV2 and TRBJ1-2; 7 nucleotides agree with TRBD1. V trimming: 6 bases; J trimming: 8 bases; junction bases outside the gene matches: 9. The V gene's germline CDR1 is SNHLY and CDR2 FYNNEI. CDR3 size: 13 residues.

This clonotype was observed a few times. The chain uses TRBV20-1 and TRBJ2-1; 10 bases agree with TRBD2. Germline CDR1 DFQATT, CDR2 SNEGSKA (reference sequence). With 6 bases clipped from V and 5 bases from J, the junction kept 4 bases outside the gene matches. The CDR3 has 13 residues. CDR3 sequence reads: CSAPSGRHNEQFF. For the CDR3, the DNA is TGCAGTGCCCCTAGCGGGAGACACAATGAGCAGTTCTTC.

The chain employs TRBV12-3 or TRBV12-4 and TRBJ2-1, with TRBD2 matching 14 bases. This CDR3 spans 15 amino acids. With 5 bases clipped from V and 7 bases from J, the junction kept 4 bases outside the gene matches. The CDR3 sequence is CASSRLAGGWNEQFF. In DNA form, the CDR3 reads TGTGCCAGCAGTCGACTAGCGGGAGGGTGGAATGAGCAGTTCTTC.

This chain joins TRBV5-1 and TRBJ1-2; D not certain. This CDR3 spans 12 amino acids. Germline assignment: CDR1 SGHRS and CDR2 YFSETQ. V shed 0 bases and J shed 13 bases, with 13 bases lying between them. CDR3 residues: CASSLELPPFTF. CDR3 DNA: TGCGCCAGCAGCTTGGAACTCCCCCCGTTCACCTTC.

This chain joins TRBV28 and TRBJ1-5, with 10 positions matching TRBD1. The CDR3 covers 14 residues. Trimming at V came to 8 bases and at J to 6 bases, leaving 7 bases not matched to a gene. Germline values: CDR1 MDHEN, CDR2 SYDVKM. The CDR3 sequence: CASLPGQGSQPQHF. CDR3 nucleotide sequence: TGTGCCAGCCTCCCGGGACAGGGGTCTCAGCCCCAGCATTTT.

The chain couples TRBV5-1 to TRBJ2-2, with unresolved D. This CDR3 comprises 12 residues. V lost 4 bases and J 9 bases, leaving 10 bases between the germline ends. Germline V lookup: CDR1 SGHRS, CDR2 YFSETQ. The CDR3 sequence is CASSRVTRELFF. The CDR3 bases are TGCGCCAGCAGCCGGGTAACTCGGGAGCTGTTTTTT.

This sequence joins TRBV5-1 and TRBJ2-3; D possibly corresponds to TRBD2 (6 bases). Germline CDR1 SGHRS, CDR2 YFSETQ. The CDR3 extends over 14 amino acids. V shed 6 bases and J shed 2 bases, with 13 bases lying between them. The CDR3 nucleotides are TGCGCCAGCACCATAGCGGACCCCACAGATACGCAGTATTTT. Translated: CASTIADPTDTQYF. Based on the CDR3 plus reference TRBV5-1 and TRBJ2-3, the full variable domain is KAGVTQTPRYLIKTRGQQVTLSCSPISGHRSVSWYQQTPGQGLQFLFEYFSETQRNKGNFPGRFSGRQFSNSRSEMNVSTLELGDSALYLCASTIADPTDTQYFGPGTRLTVL.

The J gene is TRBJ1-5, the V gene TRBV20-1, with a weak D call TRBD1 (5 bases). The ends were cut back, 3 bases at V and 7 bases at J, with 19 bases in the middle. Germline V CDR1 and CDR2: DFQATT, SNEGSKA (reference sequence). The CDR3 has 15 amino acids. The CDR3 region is CSASDSGTPSQPQHF. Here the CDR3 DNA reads TGCAGTGCTAGCGACTCAGGGACTCCAAGCCAGCCCCAGCATTTT.

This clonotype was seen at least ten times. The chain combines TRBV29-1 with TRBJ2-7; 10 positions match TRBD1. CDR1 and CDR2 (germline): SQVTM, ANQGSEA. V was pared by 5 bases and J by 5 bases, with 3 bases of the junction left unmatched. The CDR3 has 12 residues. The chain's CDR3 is CSVRQGADEQYF. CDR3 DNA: TGCAGCGTTCGACAGGGGGCTGACGAGCAGTACTTC.